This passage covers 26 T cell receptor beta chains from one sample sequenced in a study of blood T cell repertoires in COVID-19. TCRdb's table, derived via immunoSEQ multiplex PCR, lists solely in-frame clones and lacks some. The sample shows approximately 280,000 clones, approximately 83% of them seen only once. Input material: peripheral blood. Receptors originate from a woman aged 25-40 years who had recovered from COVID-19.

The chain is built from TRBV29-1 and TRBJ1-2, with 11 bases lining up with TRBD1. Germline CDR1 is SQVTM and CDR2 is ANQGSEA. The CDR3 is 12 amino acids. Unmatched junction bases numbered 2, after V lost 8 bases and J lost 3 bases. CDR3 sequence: CSSGQGDYGYTF. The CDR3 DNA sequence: TGCAGCTCGGGACAGGGGGACTATGGCTACACCTTC.

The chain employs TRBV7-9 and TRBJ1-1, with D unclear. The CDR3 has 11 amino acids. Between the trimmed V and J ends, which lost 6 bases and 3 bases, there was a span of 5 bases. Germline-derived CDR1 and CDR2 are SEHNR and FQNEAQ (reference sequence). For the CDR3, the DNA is TGTGCCAGCAGTAATTACACTGAAGCTTTCTTT. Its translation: CASSNYTEAFF.

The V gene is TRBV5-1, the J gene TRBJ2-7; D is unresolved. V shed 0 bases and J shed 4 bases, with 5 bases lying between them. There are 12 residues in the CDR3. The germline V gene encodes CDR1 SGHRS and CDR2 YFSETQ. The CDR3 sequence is CASSLDGYEQYF. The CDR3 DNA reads TGCGCCAGCAGCTTGGACGGGTACGAGCAGTACTTC.

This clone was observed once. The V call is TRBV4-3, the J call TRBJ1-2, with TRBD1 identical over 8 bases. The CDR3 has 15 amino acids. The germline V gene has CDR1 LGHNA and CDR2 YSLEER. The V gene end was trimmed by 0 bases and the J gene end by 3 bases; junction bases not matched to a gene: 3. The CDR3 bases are TGCGCCAGCAGCCAAGACCAGGGGGCGGACTATGGCTACACCTTC. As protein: CASSQDQGADYGYTF.

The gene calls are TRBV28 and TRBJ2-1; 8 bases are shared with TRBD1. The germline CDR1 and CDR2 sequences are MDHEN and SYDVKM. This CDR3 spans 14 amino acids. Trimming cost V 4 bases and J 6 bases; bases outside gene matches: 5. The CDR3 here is CASSSATGANEQFF. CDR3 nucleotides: TGTGCCAGCAGTTCCGCGACAGGGGCCAATGAGCAGTTCTTC.

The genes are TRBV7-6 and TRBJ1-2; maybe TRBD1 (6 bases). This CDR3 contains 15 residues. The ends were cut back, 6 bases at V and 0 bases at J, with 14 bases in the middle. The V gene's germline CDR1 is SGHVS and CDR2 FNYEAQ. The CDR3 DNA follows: TGTGCCAGCAGACCCACGACAGGCTCTAACTATGGCTACACCTTC. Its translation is CASRPTTGSNYGYTF.

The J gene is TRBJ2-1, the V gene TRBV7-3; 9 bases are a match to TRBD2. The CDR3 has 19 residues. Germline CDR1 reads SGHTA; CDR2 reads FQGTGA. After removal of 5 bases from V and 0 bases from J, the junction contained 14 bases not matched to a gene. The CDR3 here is CASSPELAGPKSSYNEQFF. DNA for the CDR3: TGTGCCAGCAGCCCGGAACTAGCGGGCCCGAAGAGCTCCTACAATGAGCAGTTCTTC. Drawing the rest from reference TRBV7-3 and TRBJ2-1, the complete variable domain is GAGVSQTPSNKVTEKGKYVELRCDPISGHTALYWYRQSLGQGPEFLIYFQGTGAADDSGLPNDRFFAVRPEGSVSTLKIQRTERGDSAVYLCASSPELAGPKSSYNEQFFGPGTRLTVL.

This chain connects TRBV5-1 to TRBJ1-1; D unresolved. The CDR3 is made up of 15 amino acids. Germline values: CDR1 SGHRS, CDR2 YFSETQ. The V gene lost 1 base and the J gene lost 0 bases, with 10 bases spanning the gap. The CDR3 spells CASSLFGPMNTEAFF. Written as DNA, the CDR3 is TGCGCCAGCAGCTTGTTTGGGCCTATGAACACTGAAGCTTTCTTT.

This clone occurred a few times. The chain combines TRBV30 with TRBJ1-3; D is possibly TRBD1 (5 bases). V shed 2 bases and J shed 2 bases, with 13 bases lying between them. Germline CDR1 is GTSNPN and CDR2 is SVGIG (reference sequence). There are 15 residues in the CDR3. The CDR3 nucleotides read TGTGCCTGGAGTCCCTATTCGGGGGCTGGAAACACCATATATTTT. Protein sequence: CAWSPYSGAGNTIYF.

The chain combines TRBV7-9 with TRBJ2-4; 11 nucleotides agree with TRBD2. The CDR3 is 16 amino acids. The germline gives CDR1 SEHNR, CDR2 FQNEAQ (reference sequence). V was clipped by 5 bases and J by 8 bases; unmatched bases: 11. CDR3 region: CASSHLTSGDRDIQYF. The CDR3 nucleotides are TGTGCCAGCAGCCACCTGACTAGCGGGGACAGGGACATTCAGTACTTC.

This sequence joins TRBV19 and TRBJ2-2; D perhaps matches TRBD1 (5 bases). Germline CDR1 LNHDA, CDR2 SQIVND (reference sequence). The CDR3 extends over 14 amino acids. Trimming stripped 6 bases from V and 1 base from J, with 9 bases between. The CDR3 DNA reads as TGTGCCAGTAGCTTTGACAGGAACACCGGGGAGCTGTTTTTT. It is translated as CASSFDRNTGELFF.

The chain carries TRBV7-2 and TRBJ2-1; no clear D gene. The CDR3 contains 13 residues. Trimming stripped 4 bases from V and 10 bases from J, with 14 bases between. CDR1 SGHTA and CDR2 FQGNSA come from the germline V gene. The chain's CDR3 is CASSSPPGREQFF. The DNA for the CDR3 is TGTGCCAGCAGCTCACCCCCAGGTCGGGAGCAGTTCTTC.

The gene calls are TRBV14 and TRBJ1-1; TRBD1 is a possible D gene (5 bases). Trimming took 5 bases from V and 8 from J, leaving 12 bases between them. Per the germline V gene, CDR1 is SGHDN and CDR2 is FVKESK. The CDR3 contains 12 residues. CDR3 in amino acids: CASSISGGEAFF. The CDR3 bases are TGTGCCAGCAGCATATCCGGGGGGGAAGCTTTCTTT.

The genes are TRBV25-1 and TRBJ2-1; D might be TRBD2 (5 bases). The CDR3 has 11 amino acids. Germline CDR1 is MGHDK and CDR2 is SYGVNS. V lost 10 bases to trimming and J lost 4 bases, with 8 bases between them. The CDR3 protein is CATRGYNEQFF. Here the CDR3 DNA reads TGTGCCACCCGGGGTTACAATGAGCAGTTCTTC. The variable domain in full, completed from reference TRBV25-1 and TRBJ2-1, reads EADIYQTPRYLVIGTGKKITLECSQTMGHDKMYWYQQDPGMELHLIHYSYGVNSTEKGDLSSESTVSRIRTEHFPLTLESARPSHTSQYLCATRGYNEQFFGPGTRLTVL.

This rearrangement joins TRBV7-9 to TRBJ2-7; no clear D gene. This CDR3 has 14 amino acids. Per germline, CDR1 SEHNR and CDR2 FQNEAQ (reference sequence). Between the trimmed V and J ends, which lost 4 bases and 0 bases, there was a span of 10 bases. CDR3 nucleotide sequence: TGTGCCAGCAGCTCTCCGATGAGCTCCTACGAGCAGTACTTC. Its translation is CASSSPMSSYEQYF.

CDR3 protein: CASSLADLQYF. The CDR3 DNA reads TGTGCCAGCAGTTTAGCCGACCTACAATACTTC. This chain links TRBV6-6 with TRBJ2-4; D call uncertain. The CDR3 runs 11 residues. Deletions cut 4 bases from V and 16 bases from J, with 14 bases between. In germline, CDR1 is MNHNY, CDR2 SVGAGI (reference sequence).

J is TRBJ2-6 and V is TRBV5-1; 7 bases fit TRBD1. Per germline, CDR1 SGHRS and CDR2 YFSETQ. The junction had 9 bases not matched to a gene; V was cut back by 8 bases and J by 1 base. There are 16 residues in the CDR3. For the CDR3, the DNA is TGCGCCAGTACCGGGACAGTAGGATCTGGGGCCAACGTCCTGACTTTC. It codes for CASTGTVGSGANVLTF.

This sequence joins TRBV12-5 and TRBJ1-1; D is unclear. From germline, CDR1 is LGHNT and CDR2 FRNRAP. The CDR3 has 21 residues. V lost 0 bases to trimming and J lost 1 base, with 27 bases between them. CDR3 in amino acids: CASGLVLRGGLLKNSNTEAFF. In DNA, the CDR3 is TGTGCTAGTGGTTTGGTATTGCGCGGTGGACTGCTTAAGAATTCGAACACTGAAGCTTTCTTT.

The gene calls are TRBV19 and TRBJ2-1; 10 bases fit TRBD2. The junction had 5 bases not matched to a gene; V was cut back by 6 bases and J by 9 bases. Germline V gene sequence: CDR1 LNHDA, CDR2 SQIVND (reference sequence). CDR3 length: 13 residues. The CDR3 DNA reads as TGTGCCAGTAGCCTAGCGGGAGAGGTTGAGCAGTTCTTC. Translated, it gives CASSLAGEVEQFF.

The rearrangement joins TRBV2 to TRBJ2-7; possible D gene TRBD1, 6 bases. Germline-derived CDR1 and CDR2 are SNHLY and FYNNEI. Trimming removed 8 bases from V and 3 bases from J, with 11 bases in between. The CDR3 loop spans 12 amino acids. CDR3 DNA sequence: TGTGCCAGCCTACAGGGCTTCTACGAGCAGTACTTC. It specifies CASLQGFYEQYF.

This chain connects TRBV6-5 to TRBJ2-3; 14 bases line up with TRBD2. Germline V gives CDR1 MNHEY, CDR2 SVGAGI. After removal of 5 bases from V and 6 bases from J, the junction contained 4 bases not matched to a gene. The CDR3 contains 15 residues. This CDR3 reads CASSPTSGGADTQYF. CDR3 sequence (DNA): TGTGCCAGCAGTCCGACTAGCGGGGGGGCGGATACGCAGTATTTT.

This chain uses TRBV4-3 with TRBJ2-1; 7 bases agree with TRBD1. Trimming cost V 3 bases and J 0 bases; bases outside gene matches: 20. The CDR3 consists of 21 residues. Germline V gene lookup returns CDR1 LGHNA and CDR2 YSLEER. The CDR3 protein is CASSQVTGAPVGPSSYNEQFF. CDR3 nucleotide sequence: TGCGCCAGCAGCCAGGTTACAGGGGCCCCGGTCGGGCCGAGCTCCTACAATGAGCAGTTCTTC.

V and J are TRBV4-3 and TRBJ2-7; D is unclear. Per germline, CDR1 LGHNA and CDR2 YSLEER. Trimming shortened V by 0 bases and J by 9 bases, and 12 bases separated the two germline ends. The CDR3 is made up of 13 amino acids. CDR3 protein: CASSQDLSFGQYF. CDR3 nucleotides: TGCGCCAGCAGCCAAGATCTGAGCTTCGGGCAGTACTTC.

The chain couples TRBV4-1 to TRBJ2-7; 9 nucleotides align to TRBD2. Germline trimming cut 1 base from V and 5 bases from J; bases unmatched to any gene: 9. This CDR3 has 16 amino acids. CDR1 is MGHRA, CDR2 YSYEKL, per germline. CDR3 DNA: TGCGCCAGCAGCCAAGCCTCCGCTAGCGGGACAGACGAGCAGTACTTC. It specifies CASSQASASGTDEQYF.

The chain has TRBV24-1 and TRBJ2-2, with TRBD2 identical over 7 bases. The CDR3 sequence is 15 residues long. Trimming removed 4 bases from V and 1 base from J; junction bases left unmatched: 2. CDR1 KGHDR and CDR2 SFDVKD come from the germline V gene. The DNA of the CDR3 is TGTGCCACCAGTGACCCTAGCGGGAACACCGGGGAGCTGTTTTTT. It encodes CATSDPSGNTGELFF.

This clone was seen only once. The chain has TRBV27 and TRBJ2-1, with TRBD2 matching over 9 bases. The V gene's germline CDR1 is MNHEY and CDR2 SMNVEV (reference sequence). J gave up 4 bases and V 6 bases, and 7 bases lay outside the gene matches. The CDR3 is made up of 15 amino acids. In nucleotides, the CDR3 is TGTGCCAGCAGGCTCGCTAGCGGGATTTACAATGAGCAGTTCTTC. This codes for CASRLASGIYNEQFF.